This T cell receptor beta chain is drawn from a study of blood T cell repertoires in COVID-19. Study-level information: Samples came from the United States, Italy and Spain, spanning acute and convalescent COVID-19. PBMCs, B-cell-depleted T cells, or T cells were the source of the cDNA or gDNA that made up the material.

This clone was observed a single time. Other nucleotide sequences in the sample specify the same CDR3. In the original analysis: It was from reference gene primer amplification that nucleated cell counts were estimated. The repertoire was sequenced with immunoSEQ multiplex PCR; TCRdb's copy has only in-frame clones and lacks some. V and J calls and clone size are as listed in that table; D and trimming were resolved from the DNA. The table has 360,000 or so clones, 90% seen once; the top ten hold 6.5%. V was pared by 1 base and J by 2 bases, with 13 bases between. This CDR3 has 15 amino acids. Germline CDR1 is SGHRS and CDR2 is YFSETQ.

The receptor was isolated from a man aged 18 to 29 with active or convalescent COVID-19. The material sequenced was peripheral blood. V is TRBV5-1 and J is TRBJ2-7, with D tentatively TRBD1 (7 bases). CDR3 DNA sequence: TGCGCCAGCAGCTTGAAGCAGGGGGGCCCCTACGAGCAGTACTTC. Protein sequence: CASSLKQGGPYEQYF.